This TCR beta chain was captured by sequencing in a study of OX40 agonist ivuxolimab in advanced cancers. Findings of the study overall: Mean expanded clone counts were higher in CD8+ than CD4+ T cells. Circulating CD4+ and CD8+ T cells showed clonal expansion by week 6 at 0.1 to 3.0 mg/kg.

CDR3 length: 17 residues. V lost 4 bases, J lost 0 bases, and 21 bases lay in between. CDR1 is GTSNPN and CDR2 is SVGIG in the germline V gene (reference sequence). Worth noting for this clone: Its target is not known.

Assay used: immunoSEQ multiplex PCR; TCRdb lists only in-frame clones, some missing. This table has 63,000 or so clones, about 86% appearing once. The sampling schedule covered blood at baseline, cycle 4 day 1, and cycle 7 day 1. V gene TRBV30 combines with J gene TRBJ1-1; D not certain. Sequencing was performed on CD4+ or CD8+ T cells sorted from blood, taken in a trial of the OX40 agonist ivuxolimab. The sequence was collected from an adult with an advanced solid tumor such as melanoma, head and neck, liver or kidney cancer. The CDR3 loop is CAWTLPALHPMNTEAFF. Here the CDR3 DNA reads TGTGCCTGGACCCTACCAGCTCTTCACCCTATGAACACTGAAGCTTTCTTT. Based on the CDR3 plus reference TRBV30 and TRBJ1-1, the full variable domain is SQTIHQWPATLVQPVGSPLSLECTVEGTSNPNLYWYRQAAGRGLQLLFYSVGIGQISSEVPQNLSASRPQDRQFILSSKKLLLSDSGFYLCAWTLPALHPMNTEAFFGQGTRLTVV.